This T cell receptor (beta chain) was sequenced in a study of tumor-infiltrating lymphocytes in localized non-small cell lung cancer. Study as a whole: Some samples were collected after neoadjuvant chemotherapy; smokers, never-smokers and several histologies were included. Study-level points and caveats: Available tissue quantity limited TCR sequencing to a patient subset. Tumor T-cell fraction from TCR sequencing was not associated with recurrence-free survival (p = 0.61). Higher tumor T cell infiltration than in uninvolved lung was supported by TCRbeta sequencing.

V was clipped by 4 bases and J by 4 bases, with 21 bases between them. The germline CDR1 and CDR2 sequences are SGHDN and FVKESK. CDR3 size: 17 residues. The data were produced by immunoSEQ multiplex PCR, yet TCRdb's version contains in-frame clones alone and is incomplete. The table has under 15,000 clones, 78% seen once; the top ten hold approximately 4.8%. As concerns this clone: Its antigen remains unknown.

The TCR was taken from a human donor with non-small cell lung cancer. Source material: lung tumor tissue. The rearrangement joins TRBV14 to TRBJ2-3; D uncertain. As DNA, the CDR3 is TGTGCCAGCAGCCCTGCCCTGATCCCGCTTGGCCCAGATACGCAGTATTTT. Translated: CASSPALIPLGPDTQYF.